The 2 T cell receptor beta chains in this list originate from one sample, sequenced in a study of T cells after yellow fever vaccination. TCRdb fed the 5' RACE reads into MiXCR, producing one record per CDR3 protein. The table has about 300,000 distinct CDR3 sequences, 8.5% to 10% seen once. The sample was CD4+ T cells sorted from PBMCs, taken 5 days after the yellow fever booster vaccination. These receptor sequences come from a young man who received the YFV17D yellow fever vaccine.

A remark on this clonotype: At one boundary the junction diverges from the germline segment, which might be a read error. This chain joins TRBV7-2 and TRBJ2-3; D remains ambiguous. CDR3 length equals 13 residues. Germline V gene data show CDR1 as SGHTA and CDR2 as FQGNSA. Written as DNA, the CDR3 is TGTGCCAGCGGATTTCAGAGCAGAGATACGCAGTATTTT. This gives the protein CASGFQSRDTQYF.

This clonotype was detected ten times or more. The CDR3 protein is CASSLGLATSYEQYF. The CDR3 DNA sequence: TGTGCCAGCAGCCTTGGACTAGCCACCTCCTACGAGCAGTACTTC. This chain links TRBV3-1 with TRBJ2-7; 8 bases agree with TRBD2. The junction had 5 bases not matched to a gene; V was cut back by 4 bases and J by 0 bases. The V gene's germline CDR1 is LGHDT and CDR2 YNNKEL (reference sequence). The CDR3 totals 15 residues.